This record covers a single T cell receptor (beta chain). Its antigen is unidentified. The V gene's germline CDR1 is SGHRS and CDR2 YFSETQ. This CDR3 has 14 amino acids. The ends were cut back, 4 bases at V and 5 bases at J, with 15 bases in the middle. TCRdb's table, derived via immunoSEQ multiplex PCR, lists solely in-frame clones and lacks some. The sample holds about 140,000 clones, roughly 90% seen once. This sample was taken from a study of T cell responses to AZD1222 COVID-19 vaccine. Overall study results and limits: As reported, nearly half of all spike-specific TCRs target variant regions that are unmutated.

The V gene is TRBV5-1, the J gene TRBJ2-5; D is possibly TRBD2 (7 bases). Sample: peripheral blood, taken on day 0 of AZD1222 vaccination. The origin of this receptor is an adult in good health. The CDR3 reads CASSLGGLRETQYF. The CDR3, as DNA: TGCGCCAGCAGCCTCGGGGGGCTGAGGGAGACCCAGTACTTC.